This T cell receptor (beta chain) was found in a study of T cell repertoires in cytomegalovirus infection. About the study: Recently identified HLA-C-restricted CMV epitopes and well-studied HLA-B-restricted CMV epitopes were used by the study.

Findings of the study overall: HLA-C-restricted CMV-specific TCR beta clonotypes prevailed in the ex vivo response. Public TCR beta family frequency separated CMV-and-HLA carriers, including in an independent cohort.

The CDR3 extends over 14 amino acids. V dropped 4 bases and J dropped 8; count of bases not matched to a gene: 5. In germline, CDR1 is SGHRS, CDR2 YFSETQ. Worth noting for this clonotype: Its matching antigen is unknown.

TCRdb processed the reads anew with MiXCR; each CDR3 protein has one entry. The sample consists of 70,000 to 95,000 distinct CDR3 sequences, around 32% of them appearing once. The specimen comprised CD8+ T cells from cultured PBMCs, sampled from culture after CMV antigen stimulation. The rearrangement uses TRBV5-1 and TRBJ1-6, with 8 bases lining up with TRBD1. The receptor comes from a human donor in good health (CMV status not recorded). Some clones in this sample may be carry-over from other donors' samples. The CDR3 DNA follows: TGCGCCAGCAGCCCAGGGGGCGGAGATTCACCCCTCCACTTT. As protein: CASSPGGGDSPLHF.